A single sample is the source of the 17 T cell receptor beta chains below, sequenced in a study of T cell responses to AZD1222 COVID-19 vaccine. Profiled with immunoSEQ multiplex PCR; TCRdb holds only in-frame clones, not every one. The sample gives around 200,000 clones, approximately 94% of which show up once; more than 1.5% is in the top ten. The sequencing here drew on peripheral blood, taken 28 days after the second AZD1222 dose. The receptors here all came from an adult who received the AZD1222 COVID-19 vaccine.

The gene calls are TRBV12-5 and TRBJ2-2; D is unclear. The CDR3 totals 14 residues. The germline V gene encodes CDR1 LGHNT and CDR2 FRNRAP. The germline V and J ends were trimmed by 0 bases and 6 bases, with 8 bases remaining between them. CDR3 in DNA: TGTGCTAGTGGTTTGGTACCCCGGGCCGGGGAGCTGTTTTTT. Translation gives CASGLVPRAGELFF.

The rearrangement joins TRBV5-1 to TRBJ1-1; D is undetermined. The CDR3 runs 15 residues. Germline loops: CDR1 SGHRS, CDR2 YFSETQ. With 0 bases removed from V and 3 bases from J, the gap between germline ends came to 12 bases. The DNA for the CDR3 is TGCGCCAGCAGCTTGGACGGGAGGAGTGACACTGAAGCTTTCTTT. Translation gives CASSLDGRSDTEAFF.

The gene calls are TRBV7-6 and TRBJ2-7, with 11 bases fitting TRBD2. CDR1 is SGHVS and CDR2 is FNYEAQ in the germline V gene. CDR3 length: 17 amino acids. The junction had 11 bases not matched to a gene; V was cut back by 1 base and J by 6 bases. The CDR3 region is CASSLVSALAGGSEQYF. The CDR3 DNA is TGTGCCAGCAGCTTAGTTTCCGCCCTAGCGGGAGGTTCCGAGCAGTACTTC.

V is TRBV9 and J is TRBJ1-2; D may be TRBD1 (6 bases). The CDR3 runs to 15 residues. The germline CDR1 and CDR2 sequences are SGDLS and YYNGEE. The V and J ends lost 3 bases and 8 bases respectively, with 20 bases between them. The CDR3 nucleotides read TGTGCCAGCAGCGGAGATGGGGGCCCAGGGAGGGGCTACACCTTC. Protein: CASSGDGGPGRGYTF.

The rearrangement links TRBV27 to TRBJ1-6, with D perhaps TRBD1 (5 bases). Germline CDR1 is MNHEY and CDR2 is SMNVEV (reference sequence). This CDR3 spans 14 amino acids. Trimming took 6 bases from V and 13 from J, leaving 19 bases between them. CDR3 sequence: CASRKRGGLLPLHF. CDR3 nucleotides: TGTGCCAGCAGAAAAAGGGGAGGCCTACTTCCCCTCCACTTT.

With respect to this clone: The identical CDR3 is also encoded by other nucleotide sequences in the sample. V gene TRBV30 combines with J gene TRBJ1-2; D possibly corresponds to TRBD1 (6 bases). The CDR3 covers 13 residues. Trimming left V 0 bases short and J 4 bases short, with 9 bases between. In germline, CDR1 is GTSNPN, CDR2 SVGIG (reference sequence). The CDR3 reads CAWSVQGSYGYTF. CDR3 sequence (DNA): TGTGCCTGGAGTGTACAGGGTTCCTATGGCTACACCTTC. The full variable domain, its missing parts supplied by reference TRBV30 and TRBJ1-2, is SQTIHQWPATLVQPVGSPLSLECTVEGTSNPNLYWYRQAAGRGLQLLFYSVGIGQISSEVPQNLSASRPQDRQFILSSKKLLLSDSGFYLCAWSVQGSYGYTFGSGTRLTVV.

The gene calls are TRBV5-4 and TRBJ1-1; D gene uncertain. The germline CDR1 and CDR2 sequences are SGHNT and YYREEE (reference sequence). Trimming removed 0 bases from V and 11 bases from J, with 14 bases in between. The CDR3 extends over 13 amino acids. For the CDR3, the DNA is TGTGCCAGCAGCTTGGTTACTGGCGGCCCCGCTTTCTTT. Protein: CASSLVTGGPAFF.

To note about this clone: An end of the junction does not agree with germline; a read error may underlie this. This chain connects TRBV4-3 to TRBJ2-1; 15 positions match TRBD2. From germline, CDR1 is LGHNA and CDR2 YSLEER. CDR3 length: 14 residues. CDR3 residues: CASSPGLAGGLSIF. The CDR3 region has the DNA TGCGCCAGCAGCCCAGGACTAGCGGGGGGGTTAAGTATCTTC.

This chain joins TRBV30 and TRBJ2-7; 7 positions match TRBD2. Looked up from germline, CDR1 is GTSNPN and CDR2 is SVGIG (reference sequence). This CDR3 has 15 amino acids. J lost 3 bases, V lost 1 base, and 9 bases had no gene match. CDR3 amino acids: CAWSGASGFIYEQYF. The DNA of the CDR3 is TGTGCCTGGAGTGGGGCTAGCGGATTCATCTACGAGCAGTACTTC.

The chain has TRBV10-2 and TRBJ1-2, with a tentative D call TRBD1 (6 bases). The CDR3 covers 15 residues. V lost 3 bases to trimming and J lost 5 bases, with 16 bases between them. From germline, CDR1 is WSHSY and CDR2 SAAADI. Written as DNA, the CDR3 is TGCGCCAGCAGTGAAGAGTACAGGGAAAGGTATGGCTACACCTTC. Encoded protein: CASSEEYRERYGYTF.

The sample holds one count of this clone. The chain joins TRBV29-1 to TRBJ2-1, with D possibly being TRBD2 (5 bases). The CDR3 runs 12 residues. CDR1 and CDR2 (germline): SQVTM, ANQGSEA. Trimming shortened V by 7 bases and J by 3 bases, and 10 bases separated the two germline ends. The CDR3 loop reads CSEMSGYNEQFF. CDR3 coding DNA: TGCAGCGAAATGAGCGGCTACAATGAGCAGTTCTTC.

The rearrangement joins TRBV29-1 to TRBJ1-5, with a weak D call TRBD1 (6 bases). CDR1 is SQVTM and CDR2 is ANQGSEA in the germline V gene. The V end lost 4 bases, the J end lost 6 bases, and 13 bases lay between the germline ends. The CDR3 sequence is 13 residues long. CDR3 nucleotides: TGCAGCGTTGCACAGGGACGGGGTCAGCCCCAGCATTTT. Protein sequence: CSVAQGRGQPQHF.

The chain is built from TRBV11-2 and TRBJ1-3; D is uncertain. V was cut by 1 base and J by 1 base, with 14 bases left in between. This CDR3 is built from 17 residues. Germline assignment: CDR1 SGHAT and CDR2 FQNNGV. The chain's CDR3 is CASSLAPVLTSGNTIYF. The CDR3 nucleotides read TGTGCCAGCAGCTTAGCCCCTGTGTTGACTTCTGGAAACACCATATATTTT.

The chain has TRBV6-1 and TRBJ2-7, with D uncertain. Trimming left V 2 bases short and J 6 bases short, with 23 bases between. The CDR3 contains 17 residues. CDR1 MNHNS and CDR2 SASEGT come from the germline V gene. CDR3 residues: CASSEFLPPSTVAEQYF. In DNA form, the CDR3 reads TGTGCCAGCAGTGAATTCCTACCGCCCTCCACAGTGGCCGAGCAGTACTTC.

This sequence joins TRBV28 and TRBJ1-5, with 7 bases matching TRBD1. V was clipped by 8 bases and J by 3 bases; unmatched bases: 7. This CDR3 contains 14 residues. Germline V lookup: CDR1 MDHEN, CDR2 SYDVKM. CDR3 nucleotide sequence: TGTGCCAGCGGTTACAGGGGTAACAATCAGCCCCAGCATTTT. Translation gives CASGYRGNNQPQHF.

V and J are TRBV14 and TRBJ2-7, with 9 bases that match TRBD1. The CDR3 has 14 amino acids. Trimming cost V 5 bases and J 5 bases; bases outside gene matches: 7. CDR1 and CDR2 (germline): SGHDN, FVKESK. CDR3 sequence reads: CASSSGQGGDEQYF. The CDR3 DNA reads TGTGCCAGCAGCTCGGGACAGGGAGGCGACGAGCAGTACTTC.

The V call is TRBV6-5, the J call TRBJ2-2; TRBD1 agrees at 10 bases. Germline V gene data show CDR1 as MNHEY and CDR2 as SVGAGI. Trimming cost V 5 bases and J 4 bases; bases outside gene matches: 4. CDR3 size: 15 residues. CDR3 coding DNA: TGTGCCAGCAGTCTGGGACAGGGGCCCACCGGGGAGCTGTTTTTT. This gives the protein CASSLGQGPTGELFF.